This T cell receptor (beta chain) was sequenced during a study of blood T cell repertoires in COVID-19. Study background: COVID-19 samples collected from the United States, Italy and Spain covered acute and convalescent phases.

The CDR3 sequence is 15 residues long. V gave up 4 bases and J gave up 3 bases; unmatched junction bases: 9. CDR1 and CDR2 (germline): LNHNV, YYDKDF (reference sequence). Data came from immunoSEQ multiplex PCR; TCRdb stores just in-frame clones and leaves some out. The data contain fewer than 100,000 clones, approximately 80% of them singletons. This rearrangement joins TRBV15 to TRBJ2-7; the match to TRBD2 covers 7 bases. The specimen was peripheral blood. This receptor was taken from a woman between 50 and 59 years old with acute or convalescent COVID-19. CDR3 in DNA: TGTGCCACCAGCAAGGCGCTAGGGAGGGACTACGAGCAGTACTTC. It encodes CATSKALGRDYEQYF.